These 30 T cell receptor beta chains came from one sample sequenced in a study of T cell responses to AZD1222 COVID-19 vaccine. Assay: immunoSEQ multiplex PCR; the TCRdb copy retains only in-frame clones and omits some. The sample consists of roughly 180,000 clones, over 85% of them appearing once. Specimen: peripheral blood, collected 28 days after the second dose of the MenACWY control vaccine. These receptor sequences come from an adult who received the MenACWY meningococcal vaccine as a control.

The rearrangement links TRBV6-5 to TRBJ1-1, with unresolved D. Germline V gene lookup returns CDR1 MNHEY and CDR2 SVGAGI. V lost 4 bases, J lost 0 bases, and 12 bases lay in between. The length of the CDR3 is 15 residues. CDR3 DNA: TGTGCCAGCAGTTCAACGGTGCCTATGAACACTGAAGCTTTCTTT. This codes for CASSSTVPMNTEAFF.

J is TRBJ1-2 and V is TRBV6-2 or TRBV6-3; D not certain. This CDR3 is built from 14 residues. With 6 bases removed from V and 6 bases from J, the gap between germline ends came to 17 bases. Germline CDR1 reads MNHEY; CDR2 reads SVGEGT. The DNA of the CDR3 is TGTGCCAGCAGCCACATGAGCGGGAGTGATGGCTACACCTTC. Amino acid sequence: CASSHMSGSDGYTF.

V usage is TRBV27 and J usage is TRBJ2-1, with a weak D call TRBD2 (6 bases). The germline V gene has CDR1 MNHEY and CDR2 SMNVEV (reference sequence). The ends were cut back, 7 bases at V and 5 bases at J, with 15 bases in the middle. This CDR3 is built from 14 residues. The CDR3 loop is CASTKLGGNNEQFF. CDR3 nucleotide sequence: TGTGCCAGCACCAAGCTCGGGGGTAACAATGAGCAGTTCTTC.

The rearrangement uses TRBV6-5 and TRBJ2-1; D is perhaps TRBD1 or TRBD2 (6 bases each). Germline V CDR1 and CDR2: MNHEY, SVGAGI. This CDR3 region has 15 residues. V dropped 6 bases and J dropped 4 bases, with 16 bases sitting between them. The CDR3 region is CASRAPGATYNEQFF. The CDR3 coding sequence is TGTGCCAGCAGGGCCCCGGGGGCAACGTACAATGAGCAGTTCTTC.

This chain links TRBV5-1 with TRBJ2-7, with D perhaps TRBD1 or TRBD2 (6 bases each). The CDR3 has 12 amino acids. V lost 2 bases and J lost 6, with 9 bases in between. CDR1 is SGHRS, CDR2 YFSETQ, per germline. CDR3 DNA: TGCGCCAGCAGCTTCTCGGGGGCCGAGCAGTACTTC. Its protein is CASSFSGAEQYF.

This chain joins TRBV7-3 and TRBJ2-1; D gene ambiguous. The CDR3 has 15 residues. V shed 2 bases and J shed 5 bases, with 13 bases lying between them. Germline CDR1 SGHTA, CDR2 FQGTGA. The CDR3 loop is CASSLQPGLNNEQFF. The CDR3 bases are TGTGCCAGCAGCTTACAGCCAGGCCTAAACAATGAGCAGTTCTTC.

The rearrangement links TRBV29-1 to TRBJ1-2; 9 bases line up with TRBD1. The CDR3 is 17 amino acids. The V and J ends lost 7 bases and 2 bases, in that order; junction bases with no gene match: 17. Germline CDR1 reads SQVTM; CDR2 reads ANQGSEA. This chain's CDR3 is CSAHHITGTGINYGYTF. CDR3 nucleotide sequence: TGCAGCGCTCATCACATAACCGGGACAGGGATCAACTATGGCTACACCTTC.

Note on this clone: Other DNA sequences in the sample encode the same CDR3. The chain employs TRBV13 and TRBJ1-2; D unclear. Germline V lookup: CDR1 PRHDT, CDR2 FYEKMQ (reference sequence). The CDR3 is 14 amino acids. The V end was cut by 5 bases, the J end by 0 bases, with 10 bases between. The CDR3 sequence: CASSIRTANYGYTF. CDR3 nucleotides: TGTGCCAGCAGCATACGGACTGCTAACTATGGCTACACCTTC. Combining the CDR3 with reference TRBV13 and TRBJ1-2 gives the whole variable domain AAGVIQSPRHLIKEKRETATLKCYPIPRHDTVYWYQQGPGQDPQFLISFYEKMQSDKGSIPDRFSAQQFSDYHSELNMSSLELGDSALYFCASSIRTANYGYTFGSGTRLTVV.

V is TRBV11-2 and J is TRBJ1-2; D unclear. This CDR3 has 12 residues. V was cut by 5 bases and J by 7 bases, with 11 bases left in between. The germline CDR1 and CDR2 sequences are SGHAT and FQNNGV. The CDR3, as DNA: TGTGCCAGCAGCCCACTAACCGCTGGCTACACCTTC. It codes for CASSPLTAGYTF.

The CDR3 nucleotides are TGTGCCAGTAGTATGGGGGCTCCCCCGGGGGCTGAAGCTTTCTTT. This codes for CASSMGAPPGAEAFF. The chain uses TRBV19 and TRBJ1-1; D is possibly TRBD1 (6 bases). Germline values: CDR1 LNHDA, CDR2 SQIVND (reference sequence). The CDR3 length is 15 residues. V lost 3 bases and J 6 bases, leaving 17 bases between the germline ends.

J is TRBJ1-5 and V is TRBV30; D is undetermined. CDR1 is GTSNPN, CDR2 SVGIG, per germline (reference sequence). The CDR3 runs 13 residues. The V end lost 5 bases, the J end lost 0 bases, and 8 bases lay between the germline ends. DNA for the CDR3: TGTGCCTGGTCCAGGAATAGCAATCAGCCCCAGCATTTT. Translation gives CAWSRNSNQPQHF.

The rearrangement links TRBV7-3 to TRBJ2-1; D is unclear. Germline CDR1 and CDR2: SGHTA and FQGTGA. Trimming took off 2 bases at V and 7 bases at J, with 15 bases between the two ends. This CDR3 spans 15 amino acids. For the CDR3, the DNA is TGTGCCAGCAGCTTAGGGTTAAGGGCGTCGAATGAGCAGTTCTTC. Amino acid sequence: CASSLGLRASNEQFF. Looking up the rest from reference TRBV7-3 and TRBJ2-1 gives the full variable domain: GAGVSQTPSNKVTEKGKYVELRCDPISGHTALYWYRQSLGQGPEFLIYFQGTGAADDSGLPNDRFFAVRPEGSVSTLKIQRTERGDSAVYLCASSLGLRASNEQFFGPGTRLTVL.

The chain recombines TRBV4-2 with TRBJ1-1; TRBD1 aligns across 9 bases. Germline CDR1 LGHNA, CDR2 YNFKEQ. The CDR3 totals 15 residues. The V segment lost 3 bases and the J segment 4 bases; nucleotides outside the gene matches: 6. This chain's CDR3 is CASSHYRQGGTEAFF. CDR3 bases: TGTGCCAGCAGCCATTACAGACAGGGGGGCACTGAAGCTTTCTTT.

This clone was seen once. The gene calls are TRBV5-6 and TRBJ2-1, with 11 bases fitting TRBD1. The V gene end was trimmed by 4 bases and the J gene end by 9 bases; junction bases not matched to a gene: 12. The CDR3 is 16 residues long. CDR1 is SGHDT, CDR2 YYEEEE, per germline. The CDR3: CASSRRGTGGYGEQFF. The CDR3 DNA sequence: TGTGCCAGCAGCCGCAGGGGGACAGGGGGATATGGTGAGCAGTTCTTC.

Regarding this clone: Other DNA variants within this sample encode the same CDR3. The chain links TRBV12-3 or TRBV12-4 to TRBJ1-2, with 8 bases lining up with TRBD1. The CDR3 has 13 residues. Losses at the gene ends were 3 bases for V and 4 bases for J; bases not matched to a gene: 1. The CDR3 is CASSFDRGYGYTF. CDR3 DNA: TGTGCCAGCAGTTTTGACAGGGGCTATGGCTACACCTTC.

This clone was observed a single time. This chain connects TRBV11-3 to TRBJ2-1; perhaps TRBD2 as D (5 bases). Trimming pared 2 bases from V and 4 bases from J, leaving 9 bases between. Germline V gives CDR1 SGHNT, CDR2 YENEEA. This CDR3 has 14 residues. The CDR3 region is CASSLSGVYNEQFF. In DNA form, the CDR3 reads TGTGCCAGCAGCTTATCCGGGGTTTACAATGAGCAGTTCTTC. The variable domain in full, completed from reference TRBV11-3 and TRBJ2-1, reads EAGVVQSPRYKIIEKKQPVAFWCNPISGHNTLYWYLQNLGQGPELLIRYENEEAVDDSQLPKDRFSAERLKGVDSTLKIQPAELGDSAVYLCASSLSGVYNEQFFGPGTRLTVL.

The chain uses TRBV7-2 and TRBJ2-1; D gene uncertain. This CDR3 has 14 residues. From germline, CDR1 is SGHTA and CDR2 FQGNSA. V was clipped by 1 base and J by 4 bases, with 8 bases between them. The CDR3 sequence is CASSLVFGYNEQFF. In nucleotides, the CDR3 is TGTGCCAGCAGCTTAGTGTTTGGGTACAATGAGCAGTTCTTC.

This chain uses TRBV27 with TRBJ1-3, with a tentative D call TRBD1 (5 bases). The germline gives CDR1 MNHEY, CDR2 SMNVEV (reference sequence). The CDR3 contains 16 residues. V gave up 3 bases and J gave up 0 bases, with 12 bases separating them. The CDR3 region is CASSFRGAPSGNTIYF. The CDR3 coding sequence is TGTGCCAGCAGTTTTAGAGGGGCCCCCTCTGGAAACACCATATATTTT.

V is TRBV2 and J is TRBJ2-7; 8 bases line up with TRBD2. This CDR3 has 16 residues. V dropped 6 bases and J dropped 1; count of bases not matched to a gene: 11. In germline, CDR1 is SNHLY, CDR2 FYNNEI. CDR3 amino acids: CASRIREGAGSYEQYF. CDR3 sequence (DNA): TGTGCCAGCAGAATTCGGGAGGGAGCGGGATCCTACGAGCAGTACTTC.

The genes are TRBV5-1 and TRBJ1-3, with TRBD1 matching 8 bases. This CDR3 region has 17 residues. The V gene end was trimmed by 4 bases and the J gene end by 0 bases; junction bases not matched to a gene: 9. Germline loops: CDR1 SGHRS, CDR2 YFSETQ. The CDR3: CASSPSGQASSGNTIYF. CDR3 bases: TGCGCCAGCAGCCCGTCGGGACAGGCGAGCTCTGGAAACACCATATATTTT.

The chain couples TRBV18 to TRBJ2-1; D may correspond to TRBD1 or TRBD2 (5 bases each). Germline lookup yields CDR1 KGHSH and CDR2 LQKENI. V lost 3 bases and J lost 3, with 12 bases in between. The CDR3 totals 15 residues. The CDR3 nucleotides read TGTGCCAGCTCACCGGCCGGGACGGTCTACAATGAGCAGTTCTTC. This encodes CASSPAGTVYNEQFF.

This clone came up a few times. CDR3 region: CASSYPRQGADTEAFF. Here the CDR3 DNA reads TGTGCCAGCAGCTACCCTCGACAGGGGGCCGACACTGAAGCTTTCTTT. The rearrangement links TRBV7-9 to TRBJ1-1; 10 bases align to TRBD1. The CDR3 consists of 16 residues. The junction had 8 bases not matched to a gene; V was cut back by 4 bases and J by 3 bases. Germline V CDR1 and CDR2: SEHNR, FQNEAQ (reference sequence). Supplemented by reference TRBV7-9 and TRBJ1-1, the full variable domain reads DTGVSQNPRHKITKRGQNVTFRCDPISEHNRLYWYRQTLGQGPEFLTYFQNEAQLEKSRLLSDRFSAERPKGSFSTLEIQRTEQGDSAMYLCASSYPRQGADTEAFFGQGTRLTVV.

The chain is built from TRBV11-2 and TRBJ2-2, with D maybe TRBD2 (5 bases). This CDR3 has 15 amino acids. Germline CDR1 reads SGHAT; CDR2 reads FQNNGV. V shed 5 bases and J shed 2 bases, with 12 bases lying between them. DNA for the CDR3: TGTGCCAGCAGCCGGTTCCGGGATAACACCGGGGAGCTGTTTTTT. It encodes CASSRFRDNTGELFF.

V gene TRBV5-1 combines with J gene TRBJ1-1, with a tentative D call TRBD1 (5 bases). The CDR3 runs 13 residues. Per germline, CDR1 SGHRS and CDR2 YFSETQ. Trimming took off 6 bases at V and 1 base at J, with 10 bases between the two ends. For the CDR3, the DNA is TGCGCCAGCAACGGAGACAGGAACACTGAAGCTTTCTTT. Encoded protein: CASNGDRNTEAFF.

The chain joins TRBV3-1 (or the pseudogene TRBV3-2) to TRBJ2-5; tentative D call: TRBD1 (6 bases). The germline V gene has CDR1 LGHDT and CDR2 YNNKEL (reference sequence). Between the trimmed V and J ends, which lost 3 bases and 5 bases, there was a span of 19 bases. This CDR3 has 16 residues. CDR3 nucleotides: TGTGCCAGCAGCCATGGGGGCAGGGGCATTAAGGAGACCCAGTACTTC. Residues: CASSHGGRGIKETQYF.

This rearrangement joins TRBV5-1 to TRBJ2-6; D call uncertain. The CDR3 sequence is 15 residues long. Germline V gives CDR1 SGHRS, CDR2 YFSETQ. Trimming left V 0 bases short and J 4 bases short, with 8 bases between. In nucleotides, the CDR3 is TGCGCCAGCAGCTTGGGGCACTCCGGGGCCAACGTCCTGACTTTC. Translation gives CASSLGHSGANVLTF.

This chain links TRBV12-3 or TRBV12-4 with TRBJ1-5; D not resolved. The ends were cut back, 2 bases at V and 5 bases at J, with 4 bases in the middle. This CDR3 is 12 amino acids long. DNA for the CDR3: TGTGCCAGCAGTTTACATCATCAGCCCCAGCATTTT. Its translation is CASSLHHQPQHF.

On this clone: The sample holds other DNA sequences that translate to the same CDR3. The CDR3: CASMGNTEAFF. The CDR3 DNA follows: TGTGCCAGCATGGGGAACACTGAAGCTTTCTTT. The chain carries TRBV28 and TRBJ1-1; D remains ambiguous. This CDR3 region has 11 residues. Germline V gives CDR1 MDHEN, CDR2 SYDVKM. V lost 7 bases and J lost 1, with 4 bases in between.

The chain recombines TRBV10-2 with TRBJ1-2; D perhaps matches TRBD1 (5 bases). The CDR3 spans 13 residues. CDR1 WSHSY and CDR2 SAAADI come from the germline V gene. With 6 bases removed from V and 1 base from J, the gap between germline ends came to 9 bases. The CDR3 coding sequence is TGCGCCAGCAGCCGGGACGGTAACTATGGCTACACCTTC. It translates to CASSRDGNYGYTF.

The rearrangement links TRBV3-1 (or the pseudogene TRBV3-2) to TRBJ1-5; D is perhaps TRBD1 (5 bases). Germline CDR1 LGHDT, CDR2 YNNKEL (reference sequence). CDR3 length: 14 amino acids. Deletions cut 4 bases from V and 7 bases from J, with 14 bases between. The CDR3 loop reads CASSPTERGQPQHF. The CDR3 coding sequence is TGTGCCAGCAGCCCTACAGAGAGGGGCCAGCCCCAGCATTTT.